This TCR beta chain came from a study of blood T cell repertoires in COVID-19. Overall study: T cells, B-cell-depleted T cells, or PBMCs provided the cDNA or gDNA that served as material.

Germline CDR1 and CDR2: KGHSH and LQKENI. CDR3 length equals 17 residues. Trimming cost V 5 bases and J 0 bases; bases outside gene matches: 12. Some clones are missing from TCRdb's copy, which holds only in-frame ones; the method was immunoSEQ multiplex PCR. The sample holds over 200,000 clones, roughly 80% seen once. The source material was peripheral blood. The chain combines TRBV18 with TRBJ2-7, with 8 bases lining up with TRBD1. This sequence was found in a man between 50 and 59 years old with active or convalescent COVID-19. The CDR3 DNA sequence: TGTGCCAGCTCATCTCTGAGGACAGGGCCCAGCTCCTACGAGCAGTACTTC. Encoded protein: CASSSLRTGPSSYEQYF.